Reported below is one TCR beta chain. The sample is drawn from a study of blood T cell repertoires in COVID-19. For the study at large: Sources were T cells, B-cell-depleted T cells, or PBMCs; the material itself was cDNA or gDNA.

In the original processing: It was from reference gene primer amplification that nucleated cell counts were estimated. Sequenced by immunoSEQ multiplex PCR; TCRdb stores in-frame clones only, minus some. Clone size and the V and J calls come from that table; the DNA yielded D and trimming. The repertoire holds fewer than 100,000 clones, with around 87% as singletons. V dropped 2 bases and J dropped 4 bases, with 11 bases sitting between them. Germline CDR1 reads KGHSH; CDR2 reads LQKENI. The CDR3 is made up of 14 amino acids. The sample comprised peripheral blood. This rearrangement joins TRBV18 to TRBJ1-1; D not resolved. The origin of this receptor is a human donor with acute or convalescent COVID-19. The donor label of this sample is uncertain. CDR3 sequence reads: CASSPFEHTTEAFF. The DNA of the CDR3 is TGTGCCAGCTCACCATTTGAACACACCACTGAAGCTTTCTTT.